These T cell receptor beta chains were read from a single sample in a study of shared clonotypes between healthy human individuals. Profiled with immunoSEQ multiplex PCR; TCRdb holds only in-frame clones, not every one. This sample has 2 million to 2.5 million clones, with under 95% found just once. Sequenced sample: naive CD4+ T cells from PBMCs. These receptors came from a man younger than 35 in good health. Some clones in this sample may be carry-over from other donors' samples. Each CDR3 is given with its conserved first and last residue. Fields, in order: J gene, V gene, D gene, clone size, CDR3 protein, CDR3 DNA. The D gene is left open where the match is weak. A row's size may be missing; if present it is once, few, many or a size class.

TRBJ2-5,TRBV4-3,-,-,CASSQDRGWRETQYF,TGCGCCAGCAGCCAAGACAGGGGATGGCGAGAGACCCAGTACTTC
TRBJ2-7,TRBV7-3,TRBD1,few,CASSTRTGREQYF,TGTGCCAGCAGCACACGGACAGGGCGCGAGCAGTACTTC
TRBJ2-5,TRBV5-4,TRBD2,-,CASSTGLHKETQYF,TGTGCCAGCAGCACGGGACTACATAAAGAGACCCAGTACTTC
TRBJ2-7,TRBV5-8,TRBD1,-,CASSRRATGQGVPYEQYF,TGTGCCAGCAGCCGGAGGGCAACGGGACAGGGGGTTCCCTACGAGCAGTACTTC
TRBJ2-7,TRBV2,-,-,CASRQWTEQYF,TGTGCCAGCAGGCAGTGGACCGAGCAGTACTTC
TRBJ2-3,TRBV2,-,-,CASSQLPDTQYF,TGTGCCAGCAGTCAACTTCCAGATACGCAGTATTTT
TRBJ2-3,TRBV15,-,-,CATSRGRDSTDTQYF,TGTGCCACCAGCAGGGGCAGGGATTCCACAGATACGCAGTATTTT
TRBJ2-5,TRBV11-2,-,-,CASRLFGRGIQETQYF,TGTGCCAGCAGACTATTTGGCAGGGGCATCCAAGAGACCCAGTACTTC
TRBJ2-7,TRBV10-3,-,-,CAISEPNALQYF,TGTGCCATCAGTGAGCCCAACGCTCTCCAGTACTTC
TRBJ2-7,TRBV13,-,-,CASSFLGSRSYEQYF,TGTGCCAGCAGCTTTCTGGGCAGCAGATCTTACGAGCAGTACTTC
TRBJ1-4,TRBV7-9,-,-,CASSLARQKNEKLFF,TGTGCCAGCAGCTTAGCCCGACAGAAAAATGAAAAACTGTTTTTT
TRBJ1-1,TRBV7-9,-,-,CASSKPYRDTEAFF,TGTGCCAGCAGCAAGCCGTACAGGGACACTGAAGCTTTCTTT
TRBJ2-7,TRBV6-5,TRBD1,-,CASSLGQGVYEQYF,TGTGCCAGCAGTTTAGGACAGGGGGTCTACGAGCAGTACTTC
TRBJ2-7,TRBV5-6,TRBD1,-,CASSRTGLTYEQYF,TGTGCCAGCAGCCGGACAGGGCTGACCTACGAGCAGTACTTC
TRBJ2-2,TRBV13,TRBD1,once,CASSSSSTGVLTGELFF,TGTGCCAGCAGCTCCTCCTCGACAGGGGTCCTCACCGGGGAGCTGTTTTTT
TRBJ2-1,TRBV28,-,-,CASRPSGPSYNEQFF,TGTGCCAGCAGACCTTCCGGGCCCTCCTACAATGAGCAGTTCTTC
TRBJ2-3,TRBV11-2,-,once,CASSVRQAGGTDTQYF,TGTGCCAGCAGCGTCCGACAGGCCGGGGGGACAGATACGCAGTATTTT
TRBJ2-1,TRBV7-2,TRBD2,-,CASSFLAGVYNEQFF,TGTGCCAGCAGCTTTCTAGCGGGAGTCTACAATGAGCAGTTCTTC
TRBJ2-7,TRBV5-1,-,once,CASSAYYEQYF,TGCGCCAGCAGCGCCTATTACGAGCAGTACTTC
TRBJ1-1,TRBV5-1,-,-,CASSLVAGGVGTEAFF,TGCGCCAGCAGCTTGGTTGCGGGAGGGGTTGGAACTGAAGCTTTCTTT